These 14 T cell receptor beta chains share one sample of origin, sequenced in a study of cytomegalovirus exposure and HLA in healthy donors. PCR employed 60 Vbeta and 13 Jbeta primers. Clones were sequenced by immunoSEQ multiplex PCR, and TCRdb holds only the in-frame ones, with some missing. This table holds 150,000 to 200,000 clones, about 65% found once. Sequencing input: PBMCs. The receptors stem from a girl between 10 and 17 years old in good health and CMV-seronegative.

The V gene is TRBV10-2, the J gene TRBJ2-2; TRBD1 is a possible D gene (5 bases). V dropped 5 bases and J dropped 7 bases, with 17 bases sitting between them. Germline loops: CDR1 WSHSY, CDR2 SAAADI. The CDR3 sequence is 15 residues long. CDR3 protein: CASSIAGSYGGELFF. The CDR3, as DNA: TGCGCCAGCAGTATTGCAGGGTCTTACGGCGGGGAGCTGTTTTTT.

V usage is TRBV29-1 and J usage is TRBJ1-2; D uncertain. CDR1 and CDR2 from the germline V gene are SQVTM and ANQGSEA. This CDR3 is built from 11 residues. The ends were cut back, 4 bases at V and 3 bases at J, with 6 bases in the middle. In DNA form, the CDR3 reads TGCAGCGTTGCGGGGTACTATGGCTACACCTTC. This translates into CSVAGYYGYTF.

The chain uses TRBV5-4 and TRBJ1-6; TRBD1 might be the D (5 bases). V gave up 1 base and J gave up 8 bases, with 13 bases separating them. CDR1 and CDR2 (germline): SGHNT, YYREEE (reference sequence). This CDR3 has 15 residues. The CDR3 spells CASSLNLVGDSPLHF. Here the CDR3 DNA reads TGTGCCAGCAGCTTGAATCTCGTAGGGGATTCACCCCTCCACTTT.

V gene TRBV30 combines with J gene TRBJ2-7; tentatively, D is TRBD2 (6 bases). This CDR3 has 15 residues. Germline V CDR1 and CDR2: GTSNPN, SVGIG (reference sequence). Trimming took off 2 bases at V and 0 bases at J, with 14 bases between the two ends. Here the CDR3 DNA reads TGTGCCTGGAGTATGGGACTCGCGAGCTCCTACGAGCAGTACTTC. Translating it yields CAWSMGLASSYEQYF.

The DNA for the CDR3 is TGTGCCAGCAGCCCCCCGACAGGGGGGGATGGCTACACCTTC. The encoded protein is CASSPPTGGDGYTF. The chain carries TRBV5-6 and TRBJ1-2; 9 bases agree with TRBD1. Germline V gene data show CDR1 as SGHDT and CDR2 as YYEEEE. Trimming took 4 bases from V and 6 from J; bases not matched to a gene: 7. CDR3 size: 14 residues.

V is TRBV6-1 and J is TRBJ2-7; 10 bases line up with TRBD1. The CDR3 consists of 15 residues. Germline lookup yields CDR1 MNHNS and CDR2 SASEGT. The junction had 9 bases not matched to a gene; V was cut back by 6 bases and J by 4 bases. CDR3 DNA sequence: TGTGCCAGCAGACGCGGGACAGGGGCTTCATACGAGCAGTACTTC. Translation: CASRRGTGASYEQYF.

Only a few counts were recorded for this clone. The genes are TRBV7-9 and TRBJ1-4, with D unresolved. This CDR3 is 13 amino acids long. Germline CDR1 reads SEHNR; CDR2 reads FQNEAQ (reference sequence). V lost 6 bases and J lost 7, with 12 bases in between. CDR3 nucleotides: TGTGCCAGCAGTAAAGCGGCGATTGAAAAACTGTTTTTT. This sequence encodes CASSKAAIEKLFF.

This chain connects TRBV11-1 to TRBJ2-1; maybe TRBD2 (6 bases). Trimming stripped 3 bases from V and 8 bases from J, with 14 bases between. The length of the CDR3 is 14 residues. The germline gives CDR1 SGHAT, CDR2 FQDESV (reference sequence). CDR3 sequence: CASSLTEGVDEQFF. DNA for the CDR3: TGTGCCAGCAGCTTGACGGAGGGAGTGGATGAGCAGTTCTTC.

The J gene is TRBJ2-1, the V gene TRBV7-8; D may be TRBD1 (6 bases). The CDR3 has 14 residues. Germline V gene data show CDR1 as SGHVS and CDR2 as FQNEAQ. The V end lost 6 bases, the J end lost 4 bases, and 13 bases lay between the germline ends. CDR3 in DNA: TGTGCCAGCAGACCTGGACAGAGTTACAATGAGCAGTTCTTC. This codes for CASRPGQSYNEQFF.

This rearrangement joins TRBV10-3 to TRBJ1-2; no reliable D call. The CDR3 is 14 amino acids. The germline gives CDR1 ENHRY, CDR2 SYGVKD. Trimming left V 2 bases short and J 4 bases short, with 11 bases between. The CDR3 is CAISEVSYSYGYTF. Here the CDR3 DNA reads TGTGCCATCAGTGAGGTGTCTTATAGCTATGGCTACACCTTC.

The chain has TRBV7-8 and TRBJ1-2; D call uncertain. V was pared by 5 bases and J by 13 bases, with 20 bases between. CDR1 is SGHVS, CDR2 FQNEAQ, per germline. The CDR3 contains 13 residues. CDR3 protein: CASSVSSFDPGTF. The CDR3 DNA sequence: TGTGCCAGCAGCGTCTCCTCCTTTGATCCGGGCACCTTC.

The CDR3 DNA sequence: TGTGCCAGTACGACACCAGCGGGGGCGTCTGGCAATGAGCAGTTCTTC. Protein: CASTTPAGASGNEQFF. The V call is TRBV19, the J call TRBJ2-1, with 8 nucleotides matching TRBD2. The length of the CDR3 is 16 residues. After removal of 7 bases from V and 6 bases from J, the junction contained 14 bases not matched to a gene. From germline, CDR1 is LNHDA and CDR2 SQIVND (reference sequence).

This clone was observed once. The chain recombines TRBV29-1 with TRBJ2-5, with D tentatively TRBD1 (6 bases). The V gene lost 5 bases and the J gene lost 2 bases, with 9 bases spanning the gap. CDR1 is SQVTM, CDR2 ANQGSEA, per germline. This CDR3 is 12 amino acids long. The CDR3 DNA sequence: TGCAGCGTTCTCCAGGGGCAAGAGACCCAGTACTTC. It translates to CSVLQGQETQYF.

This CDR3 reads CASSGELFSGNTIYF. The CDR3 DNA is TGTGCCAGCAGCGGGGAGTTGTTCTCTGGAAACACCATATATTTT. This rearrangement joins TRBV5-4 to TRBJ1-3; D is uncertain. Per germline, CDR1 SGHNT and CDR2 YYREEE (reference sequence). V gave up 4 bases and J gave up 0 bases, with 11 bases separating them. This CDR3 is 15 amino acids long. The full variable domain, completed using reference TRBV5-4 and TRBJ1-3, is ETGVTQSPTHLIKTRGQQVTLRCSSQSGHNTVSWYQQALGQGPQFIFQYYREEENGRGNFPPRFSGLQFPNYSSELNVNALELDDSALYLCASSGELFSGNTIYFGEGSWLTVV.